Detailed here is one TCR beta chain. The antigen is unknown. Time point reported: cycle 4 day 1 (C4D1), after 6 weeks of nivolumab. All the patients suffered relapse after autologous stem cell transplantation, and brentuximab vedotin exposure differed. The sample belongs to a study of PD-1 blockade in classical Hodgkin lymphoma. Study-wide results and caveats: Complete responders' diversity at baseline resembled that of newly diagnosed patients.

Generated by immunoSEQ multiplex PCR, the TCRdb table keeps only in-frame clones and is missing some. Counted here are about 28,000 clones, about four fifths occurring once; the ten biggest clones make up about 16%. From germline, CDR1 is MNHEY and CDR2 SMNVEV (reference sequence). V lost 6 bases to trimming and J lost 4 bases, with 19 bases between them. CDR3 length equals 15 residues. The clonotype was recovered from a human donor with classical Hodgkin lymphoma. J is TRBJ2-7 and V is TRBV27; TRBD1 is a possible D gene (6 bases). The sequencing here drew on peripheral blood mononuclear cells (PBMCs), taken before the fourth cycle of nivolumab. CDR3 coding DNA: TGTGCCAGCAGGAGGGGGACCGGGGACGCGTACGAGCAGTACTTC. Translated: CASRRGTGDAYEQYF.